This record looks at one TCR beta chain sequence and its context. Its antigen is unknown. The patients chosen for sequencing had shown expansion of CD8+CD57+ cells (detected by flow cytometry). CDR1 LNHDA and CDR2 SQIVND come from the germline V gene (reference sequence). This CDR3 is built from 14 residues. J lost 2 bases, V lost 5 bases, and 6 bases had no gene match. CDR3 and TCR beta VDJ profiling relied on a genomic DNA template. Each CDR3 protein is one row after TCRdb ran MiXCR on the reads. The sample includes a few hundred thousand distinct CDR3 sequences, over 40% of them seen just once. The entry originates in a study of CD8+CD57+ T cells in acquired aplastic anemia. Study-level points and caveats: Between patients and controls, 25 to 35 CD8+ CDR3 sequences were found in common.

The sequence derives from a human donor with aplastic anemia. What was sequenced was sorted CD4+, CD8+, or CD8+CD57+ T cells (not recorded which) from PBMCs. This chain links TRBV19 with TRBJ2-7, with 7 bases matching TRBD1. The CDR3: CASSLTGAPYEQYF. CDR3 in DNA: TGTGCCAGTAGTTTAACAGGGGCCCCCTACGAGCAGTACTTC. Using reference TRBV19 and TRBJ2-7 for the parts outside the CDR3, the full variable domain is DGGITQSPKYLFRKEGQNVTLSCEQNLNHDAMYWYRQDPGQGLRLIYYSQIVNDFQKGDIAEGYSVSREKKESFPLTVTSAQKNPTAFYLCASSLTGAPYEQYFGPGTRLTVT.